Each of the 22 T cell receptor beta chains below was sequenced from the same sample in a study of blood T cell repertoires in COVID-19. Libraries were prepared by immunoSEQ multiplex PCR; TCRdb keeps only in-frame clonotypes and omits some of them. The sample consists of about 190,000 clones, about 80% of them appearing once. The source material was PBMCs or T cells enriched from blood (not recorded which). The receptor set was obtained from a woman aged 60-70 years with acute COVID-19.

The CDR3 loop is CASTDRGLGYTF. The DNA for the CDR3 is TGTGCCAGCACGGACAGGGGGCTCGGCTACACCTTC. The V call is TRBV3-1 (or the pseudogene TRBV3-2), the J call TRBJ1-2, with 11 bases aligning to TRBD1. This CDR3 region has 12 residues. Germline values: CDR1 LGHDT, CDR2 YNNKEL (reference sequence). The junction had 3 bases not matched to a gene; V was cut back by 7 bases and J by 8 bases.

This chain links TRBV7-2 with TRBJ1-2; weak D call: TRBD1 (5 bases). V shed 3 bases and J shed 4 bases, with 9 bases lying between them. The CDR3 is 13 residues long. Germline V gene data show CDR1 as SGHTA and CDR2 as FQGNSA. This CDR3 reads CASSFQTAYGYTF. The CDR3 coding sequence is TGTGCCAGCAGCTTCCAGACAGCCTATGGCTACACCTTC.

The chain employs TRBV3-1 (or the pseudogene TRBV3-2) and TRBJ2-1; possibly TRBD2 for D (7 bases). CDR3 size: 15 residues. Deletions cut 1 base from V and 9 bases from J, with 16 bases between. The germline V gene has CDR1 LGHDT and CDR2 YNNKEL (reference sequence). This CDR3 is CASSQGSGTLVEQFF. The CDR3 region has the DNA TGTGCCAGCAGCCAAGGAAGCGGGACACTTGTTGAGCAGTTCTTC.

The J gene is TRBJ1-2, the V gene TRBV6-1, with TRBD1 identical over 7 bases. The germline V gene has CDR1 MNHNS and CDR2 SASEGT. After removal of 3 bases from V and 4 bases from J, the junction contained 5 bases not matched to a gene. The CDR3 has 14 residues. The CDR3 coding sequence is TGTGCCAGCAGTGATAACAGGGGTACCTATGGCTACACCTTC. Its translation is CASSDNRGTYGYTF.

The V gene is TRBV18, the J gene TRBJ2-3; a weak D match, TRBD1 (5 bases). Trimming cost V 6 bases and J 1 base, with 11 bases left between them. Germline loops: CDR1 KGHSH, CDR2 LQKENI. This CDR3 spans 14 amino acids. The CDR3 DNA is TGTGCCAGCTCCCCGCAAGGGGGCACAGATACGCAGTATTTT. Protein product: CASSPQGGTDTQYF. The full variable domain, completed using reference TRBV18 and TRBJ2-3, is NAGVMQNPRHLVRRRGQEARLRCSPMKGHSHVYWYRQLPEEGLKFMVYLQKENIIDESGMPKERFSAEFPKEGPSILRIQQVVRGDSAAYFCASSPQGGTDTQYFGPGTRLTVL.

The J gene is TRBJ2-5, the V gene TRBV4-3, with 10 bases that match TRBD1. The CDR3 consists of 15 residues. The V gene's germline CDR1 is LGHNA and CDR2 YSLEER. J lost 5 bases, V lost 0 bases, and 3 bases had no gene match. CDR3: CASSQDGTGDETQYF. CDR3 DNA: TGCGCCAGCAGCCAAGATGGGACAGGGGACGAGACCCAGTACTTC.

This clone was found a few times. The genes are TRBV7-6 and TRBJ2-2; perhaps TRBD1 as D (5 bases). Germline CDR1 SGHVS, CDR2 FNYEAQ. The V gene lost 7 bases and the J gene lost 5 bases, with 17 bases spanning the gap. This CDR3 region has 15 residues. For the CDR3, the DNA is TGTGCCAGCAACCATCCGAAGGGGCCAACCGGGGAGCTGTTTTTT. This sequence encodes CASNHPKGPTGELFF. Looking up the rest from reference TRBV7-6 and TRBJ2-2 gives the full variable domain: GAGVSQSPRYKVTKRGQDVALRCDPISGHVSLYWYRQALGQGPEFLTYFNYEAQQDKSGLPNDRFSAERPEGSISTLTIQRTEQRDSAMYRCASNHPKGPTGELFFGEGSRLTVL.

This chain uses TRBV7-2 with TRBJ2-4, with 9 bases that match TRBD2. The CDR3 totals 20 residues. V gave up 0 bases and J gave up 0 bases; unmatched junction bases: 12. Germline V gives CDR1 SGHTA, CDR2 FQGNSA. Here the CDR3 DNA reads TGTGCCAGCAGCTTAGCGCGTAATAGCGGGAGTCCCGTAGCCAAAAACATTCAGTACTTC. Encoded protein: CASSLARNSGSPVAKNIQYF.

This rearrangement joins TRBV6-8 to TRBJ1-6, with D perhaps matching TRBD1 (5 bases). CDR3 length equals 16 residues. Per the germline V gene, CDR1 is MNHGY and CDR2 is SAAAGT. V was clipped by 7 bases and J by 3 bases, with 16 bases between them. The CDR3 DNA reads as TGTGCCAGCACCCCGGGGGGTAATGACTATAATTCACCCCTCCACTTT. Residues: CASTPGGNDYNSPLHF.

This chain connects TRBV27 to TRBJ1-1; no definite D call. Trimming pared 7 bases from V and 4 bases from J, leaving 13 bases between. The CDR3 sequence is 13 residues long. Germline CDR1 MNHEY, CDR2 SMNVEV (reference sequence). CDR3 loop: CASTPGGGTEAFF. CDR3 nucleotides: TGTGCCAGCACTCCGGGAGGCGGCACTGAAGCTTTCTTT.

V is TRBV21-1 and J is TRBJ2-5; the D segment call TRBD1 is taken from the table without a DNA check. TRBV21-1 is designated a pseudogene. The CDR3 sequence is 12 residues long. CDR3 protein: CASNRVGETQYF. The CDR3 DNA reads as TGTGCCAGCAACAGGGTTGGAGAGACCCAGTACTTC.

The chain is built from TRBV7-2 and TRBJ2-3, with 7 bases fitting TRBD2. CDR1 and CDR2 from the germline V gene are SGHTA and FQGNSA. The CDR3 contains 16 residues. After removal of 8 bases from V and 4 bases from J, the junction contained 15 bases not matched to a gene. CDR3 DNA sequence: TGTGCCAGCCGTCCAATTAGAACGGGGGGAGCAGATACGCAGTATTTT. Encoded protein: CASRPIRTGGADTQYF.

This clone was observed a handful of times. This chain uses TRBV6-2 or TRBV6-3 with TRBJ1-1, with 8 bases aligning to TRBD1. The J segment lost 4 bases and the V segment lost 2 bases, leaving 3 bases of the junction unmatched. This CDR3 spans 14 amino acids. The germline gives CDR1 MNHEY, CDR2 SVGEGT. The CDR3 sequence is CASSYQGARTEAFF. The CDR3 DNA is TGTGCCAGCAGTTACCAGGGGGCGCGCACTGAAGCTTTCTTT.

The CDR3 is CASTPSAGTGYYNEQFF. CDR3 sequence (DNA): TGTGCCAGCACCCCCTCGGCCGGGACAGGGTATTACAATGAGCAGTTCTTC. J is TRBJ2-1 and V is TRBV27, with 9 bases aligning to TRBD1. V gave up 7 bases and J gave up 4 bases; unmatched junction bases: 14. The CDR3 is 17 residues long. Germline CDR1 and CDR2: MNHEY and SMNVEV (reference sequence).

The chain carries TRBV25-1 and TRBJ2-1; D gene unclear. This CDR3 has 14 residues. Germline CDR1 MGHDK, CDR2 SYGVNS. V was pared by 6 bases and J by 2 bases, with 11 bases between. The CDR3: CASSPSLAYNEQFF. CDR3 DNA sequence: TGTGCCAGCAGCCCAAGCCTAGCCTACAATGAGCAGTTCTTC.

The chain recombines TRBV30 with TRBJ2-7, with TRBD2 identical over 7 bases. The length of the CDR3 is 12 residues. V shed 7 bases, J shed 2 bases, and the junction held 5 bases outside the gene matches. Germline values: CDR1 GTSNPN, CDR2 SVGIG (reference sequence). In nucleotides, the CDR3 is TGTGCCTTTTGGGAGGGGCCCTACGAGCAGTACTTC. Protein: CAFWEGPYEQYF.

The rearrangement joins TRBV28 to TRBJ2-3; D might be TRBD1 (6 bases). The CDR3 contains 13 residues. The ends were cut back, 11 bases at V and 2 bases at J, with 14 bases in the middle. Germline V gives CDR1 MDHEN, CDR2 SYDVKM. The CDR3 nucleotides read TGTGCCGGCTCCGGACAGATCACAGATACGCAGTATTTT. It is translated as CAGSGQITDTQYF. The complete variable domain, with remaining parts taken from reference TRBV28 and TRBJ2-3, reads DVKVTQSSRYLVKRTGEKVFLECVQDMDHENMFWYRQDPGLGLRLIYFSYDVKMKEKGDIPEGYSVSREKKERFSLILESASTNQTSMYLCAGSGQITDTQYFGPGTRLTVL.

CDR3 bases: TGTGCCAGCAGCTTTACCCAGGCCAGCCTCTCTGGAAACACCATATATTTT. It specifies CASSFTQASLSGNTIYF. V usage is TRBV5-5 and J usage is TRBJ1-3; D remains unclear. The CDR3 loop spans 17 amino acids. Looked up from germline, CDR1 is SGHKS and CDR2 is YYEKEE (reference sequence). With 2 bases removed from V and 0 bases from J, the gap between germline ends came to 15 bases.

V usage is TRBV19 and J usage is TRBJ1-5, with a weak D call TRBD1 (5 bases). The CDR3 runs to 18 residues. Germline V gene sequence: CDR1 LNHDA, CDR2 SQIVND (reference sequence). V lost 4 bases and J 0 bases, leaving 19 bases between the germline ends. The CDR3 spells CASSRRRVGQFSNQPQHF. In DNA form, the CDR3 reads TGTGCCAGTAGTAGGCGCCGCGTGGGGCAGTTTAGCAATCAGCCCCAGCATTTT. The entire variable domain, with the rest obtained from reference TRBV19 and TRBJ1-5, is as follows: DGGITQSPKYLFRKEGQNVTLSCEQNLNHDAMYWYRQDPGQGLRLIYYSQIVNDFQKGDIAEGYSVSREKKESFPLTVTSAQKNPTAFYLCASSRRRVGQFSNQPQHFGDGTRLSIL.

This chain links TRBV5-5 with TRBJ1-6; 8 bases map to TRBD1. This CDR3 contains 14 residues. Germline values: CDR1 SGHKS, CDR2 YYEKEE (reference sequence). V dropped 6 bases and J dropped 9; count of bases not matched to a gene: 8. CDR3 nucleotides: TGTGCCAGCACCCCTGGACAGGGCGCTTCACCCCTCCACTTT. It translates to CASTPGQGASPLHF.

This clone appeared a few times. V is TRBV10-3 and J is TRBJ1-5, with 7 bases matching TRBD1. The germline V gene has CDR1 ENHRY and CDR2 SYGVKD. The V gene end was trimmed by 11 bases and the J gene end by 6 bases; junction bases not matched to a gene: 16. The CDR3 length is 15 residues. The CDR3 protein is CAAGGEGAPIQPQHF. The CDR3 DNA reads TGTGCCGCCGGGGGGGAGGGGGCGCCTATTCAGCCCCAGCATTTT.

The chain joins TRBV19 to TRBJ1-1; possibly TRBD1 for D (5 bases). Trimming removed 6 bases at V and 5 bases at J, with 19 bases between. Per the germline V gene, CDR1 is LNHDA and CDR2 is SQIVND (reference sequence). The CDR3 runs 15 residues. This CDR3 is CASSMYIQGETEAFF. The CDR3 DNA reads as TGTGCCAGTAGCATGTACATCCAGGGCGAGACTGAAGCTTTCTTT.